A single sample is the source of the 9 T cell receptor beta chains below, sequenced in a study of control samples from healthy donors and cancer patients (dated by TCRdb to the early 2020s). The method was the immunoSEQ multiplex PCR assay. TCRdb provides this immuneACCESS table in a form limited to in-frame rearrangements. Some clones are lacking; in checked studies, under half of them reflect an unresolved V gene, and why the rest are absent is not known. Counted in this sample were more than 85,000 clones; roughly 84% of them appeared once. Jointly, the top ten make up approximately 38% of the sample. Input material: PBMCs. The receptors were sampled from a man aged 65-85 years with lung cancer.

This chain links TRBV7-8 with TRBJ2-2; 7 bases fit TRBD1. Losses at the gene ends were 5 bases for V and 1 base for J; bases not matched to a gene: 4. Germline V gene data show CDR1 as SGHVS and CDR2 as FQNEAQ. This CDR3 region has 15 residues. CDR3 loop: CASSPRDRNTGELFF. For the CDR3, the DNA is TGTGCCAGCAGCCCCCGGGACAGGAACACCGGGGAGCTGTTTTTT.

The CDR3 region has the DNA TGTGCCAGTAGTATCGGGGGGCCGGCCAACAATGAGCAGTTCTTC. Encoded protein: CASSIGGPANNEQFF. V usage is TRBV19 and J usage is TRBJ2-1; D is possibly TRBD2 (7 bases). Germline CDR1 is LNHDA and CDR2 is SQIVND (reference sequence). This CDR3 contains 15 residues. Trimming removed 3 bases from V and 5 bases from J, with 14 bases in between.

The chain employs TRBV30 and TRBJ1-5, with 7 bases fitting TRBD1. The CDR3 is 14 amino acids. Germline lookup yields CDR1 GTSNPN and CDR2 SVGIG (reference sequence). V was pared by 2 bases and J by 4 bases, with 5 bases of the junction left unmatched. The CDR3 loop reads CAWSMTGSNQPQHF. CDR3 nucleotide sequence: TGTGCCTGGAGTATGACAGGGAGTAATCAGCCCCAGCATTTT.

The genes are TRBV27 and TRBJ1-2; 7 bases match TRBD1. CDR3 length: 14 amino acids. V lost 0 bases, J lost 6 bases, and 4 bases stayed unmatched. Germline assignment: CDR1 MNHEY and CDR2 SMNVEV (reference sequence). CDR3 residues: CASSLSGRGNGYTF. The DNA for the CDR3 is TGTGCCAGCAGTTTATCGGGCAGGGGGAATGGCTACACCTTC.

The chain couples TRBV28 to TRBJ1-2; D uncertain. CDR3 length: 13 amino acids. Trimming stripped 3 bases from V and 4 bases from J, with 9 bases between. Per the germline V gene, CDR1 is MDHEN and CDR2 is SYDVKM. For the CDR3, the DNA is TGTGCCAGCAGTTTCCTGGGCAGCTATGGCTACACCTTC. Translating it yields CASSFLGSYGYTF.

The chain combines TRBV4-3 with TRBJ1-6; D is uncertain. CDR1 and CDR2 from the germline V gene are LGHNA and YSLEER. This CDR3 spans 15 amino acids. The V and J ends lost 4 bases and 7 bases respectively, with 14 bases between them. CDR3 loop: CASSREKIRNSPLHF. As DNA, the CDR3 is TGCGCCAGCAGCCGTGAGAAAATCCGGAATTCACCCCTCCACTTT.

The rearrangement links TRBV30 to TRBJ1-2; 7 bases are a match to TRBD1. J lost 2 bases, V lost 5 bases, and 8 bases had no gene match. The germline gives CDR1 GTSNPN, CDR2 SVGIG (reference sequence). CDR3 length: 14 amino acids. CDR3 sequence: CAWARTGQNYGYTF. The CDR3, as DNA: TGTGCCTGGGCCCGGACAGGCCAGAACTATGGCTACACCTTC.

The rearrangement joins TRBV2 to TRBJ1-2, with D unresolved. CDR3 size: 10 residues. The V gene's germline CDR1 is SNHLY and CDR2 FYNNEI. Trimming cost V 4 bases and J 7 bases, with 4 bases left between them. CDR3 bases: TGTGCCAGCAGTGTCAGTGGCTACACCTTC. Translating gives CASSVSGYTF.

The chain is built from TRBV24-1 and TRBJ1-2, with TRBD1 identical over 9 bases. CDR1 and CDR2 from the germline V gene are KGHDR and SFDVKD. CDR3 length equals 16 residues. Losses at the gene ends were 3 bases for V and 8 bases for J; bases not matched to a gene: 12. The DNA of the CDR3 is TGTGCCACCAGTGATGGGACAGGGTGGTACTCGGGCGGCTACACCTTC. It codes for CATSDGTGWYSGGYTF.